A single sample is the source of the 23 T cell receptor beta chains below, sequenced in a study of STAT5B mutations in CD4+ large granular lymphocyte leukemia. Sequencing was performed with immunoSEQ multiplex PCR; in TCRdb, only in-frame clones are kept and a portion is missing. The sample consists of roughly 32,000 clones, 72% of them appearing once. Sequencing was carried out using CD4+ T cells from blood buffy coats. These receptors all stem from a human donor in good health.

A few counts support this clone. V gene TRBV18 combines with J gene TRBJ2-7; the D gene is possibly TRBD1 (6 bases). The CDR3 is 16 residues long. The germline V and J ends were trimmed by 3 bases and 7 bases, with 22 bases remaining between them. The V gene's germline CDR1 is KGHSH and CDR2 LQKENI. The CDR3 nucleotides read TGTGCCAGCTCACCCCGGGATAGGGGGATAGTGGAAGAGCAGTACTTC. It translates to CASSPRDRGIVEEQYF.

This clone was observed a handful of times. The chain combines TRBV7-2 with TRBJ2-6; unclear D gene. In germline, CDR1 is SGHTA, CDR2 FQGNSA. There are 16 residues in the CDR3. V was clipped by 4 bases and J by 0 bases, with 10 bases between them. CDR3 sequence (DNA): TGTGCCAGCAGCTCCCGGTCTTACTCTGGGGCCAACGTCCTGACTTTC. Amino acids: CASSSRSYSGANVLTF.

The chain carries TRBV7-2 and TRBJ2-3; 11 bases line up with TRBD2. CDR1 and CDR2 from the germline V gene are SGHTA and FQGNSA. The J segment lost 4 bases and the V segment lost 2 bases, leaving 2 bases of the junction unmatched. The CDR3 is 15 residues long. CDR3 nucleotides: TGTGCCAGCAGCTTACGGACTAGCGGGTCAGATACGCAGTATTTT. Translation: CASSLRTSGSDTQYF.

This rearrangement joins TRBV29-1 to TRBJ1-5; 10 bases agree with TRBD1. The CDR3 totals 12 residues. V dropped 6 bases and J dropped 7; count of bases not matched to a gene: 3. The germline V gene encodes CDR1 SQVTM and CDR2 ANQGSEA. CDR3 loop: CSVGTGAQPQHF. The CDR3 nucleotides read TGCAGCGTCGGGACAGGGGCACAGCCCCAGCATTTT.

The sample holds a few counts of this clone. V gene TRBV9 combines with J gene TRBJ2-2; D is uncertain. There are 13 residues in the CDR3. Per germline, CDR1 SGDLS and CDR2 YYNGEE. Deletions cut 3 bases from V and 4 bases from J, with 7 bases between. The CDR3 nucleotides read TGTGCCAGCAGCGAGACGGTCACCGGGGAGCTGTTTTTT. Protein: CASSETVTGELFF. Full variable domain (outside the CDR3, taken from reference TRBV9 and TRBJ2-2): DSGVTQTPKHLITATGQRVTLRCSPRSGDLSVYWYQQSLDQGLQFLIQYYNGEERAKGNILERFSAQQFPDLHSELNLSSLELGDSALYFCASSETVTGELFFGEGSRLTVL.

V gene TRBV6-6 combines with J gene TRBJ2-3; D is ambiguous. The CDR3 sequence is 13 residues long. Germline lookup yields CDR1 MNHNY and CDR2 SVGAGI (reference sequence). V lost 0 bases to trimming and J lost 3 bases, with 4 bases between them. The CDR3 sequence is CASSYSQTDTQYF. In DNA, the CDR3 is TGTGCCAGCAGTTACTCCCAAACAGATACGCAGTATTTT.

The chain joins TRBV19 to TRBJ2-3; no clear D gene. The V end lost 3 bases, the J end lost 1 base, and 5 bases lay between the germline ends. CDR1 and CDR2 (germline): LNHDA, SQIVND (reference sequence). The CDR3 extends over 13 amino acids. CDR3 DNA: TGTGCCAGTAGTATGAGTGGCACAGATACGCAGTATTTT. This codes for CASSMSGTDTQYF.

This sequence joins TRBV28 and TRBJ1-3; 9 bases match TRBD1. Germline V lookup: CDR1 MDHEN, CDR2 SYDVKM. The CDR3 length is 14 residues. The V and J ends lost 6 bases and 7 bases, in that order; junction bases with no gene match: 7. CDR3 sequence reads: CASSPGGQGNTIYF. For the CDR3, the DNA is TGTGCCAGCAGCCCCGGCGGACAGGGGAACACCATATATTTT.

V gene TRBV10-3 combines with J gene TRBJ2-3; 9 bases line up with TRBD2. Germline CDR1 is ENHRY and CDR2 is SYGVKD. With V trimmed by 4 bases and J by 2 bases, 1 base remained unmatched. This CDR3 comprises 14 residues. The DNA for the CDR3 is TGTGCCATCAGTGGACTAGCGGACACAGATACGCAGTATTTT. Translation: CAISGLADTDTQYF.

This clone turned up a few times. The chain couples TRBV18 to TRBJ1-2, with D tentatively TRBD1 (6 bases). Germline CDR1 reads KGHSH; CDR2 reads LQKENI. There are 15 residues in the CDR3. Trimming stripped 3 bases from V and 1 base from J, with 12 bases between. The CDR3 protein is CASSPRQDRNYGYTF. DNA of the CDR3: TGTGCCAGCTCACCCCGACAGGACCGTAACTATGGCTACACCTTC. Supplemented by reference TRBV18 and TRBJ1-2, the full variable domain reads NAGVMQNPRHLVRRRGQEARLRCSPMKGHSHVYWYRQLPEEGLKFMVYLQKENIIDESGMPKERFSAEFPKEGPSILRIQQVVRGDSAAYFCASSPRQDRNYGYTFGSGTRLTVV.

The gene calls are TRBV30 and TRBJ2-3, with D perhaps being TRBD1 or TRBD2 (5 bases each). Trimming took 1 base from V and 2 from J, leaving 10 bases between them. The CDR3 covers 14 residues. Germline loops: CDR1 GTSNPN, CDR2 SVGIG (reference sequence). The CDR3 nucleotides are TGTGCCTGGAGTGGGGACCGGCTCACAGATACGCAGTATTTT. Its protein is CAWSGDRLTDTQYF.

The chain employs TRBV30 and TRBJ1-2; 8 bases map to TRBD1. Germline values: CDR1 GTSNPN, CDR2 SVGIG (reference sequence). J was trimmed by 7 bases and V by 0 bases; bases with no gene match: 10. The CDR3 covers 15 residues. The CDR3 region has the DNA TGTGCCTGGAGTGTACTTTACAGGGGGATCGGTGGCTACACCTTC. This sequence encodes CAWSVLYRGIGGYTF.

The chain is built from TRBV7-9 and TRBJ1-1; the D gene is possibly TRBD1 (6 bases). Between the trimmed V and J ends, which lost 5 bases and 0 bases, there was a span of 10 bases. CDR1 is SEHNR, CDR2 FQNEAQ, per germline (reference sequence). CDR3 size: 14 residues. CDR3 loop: CASSPGTMNTEAFF. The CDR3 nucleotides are TGTGCCAGCAGCCCGGGGACAATGAACACTGAAGCTTTCTTT. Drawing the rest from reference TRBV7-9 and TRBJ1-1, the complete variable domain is DTGVSQNPRHKITKRGQNVTFRCDPISEHNRLYWYRQTLGQGPEFLTYFQNEAQLEKSRLLSDRFSAERPKGSFSTLEIQRTEQGDSAMYLCASSPGTMNTEAFFGQGTRLTVV.

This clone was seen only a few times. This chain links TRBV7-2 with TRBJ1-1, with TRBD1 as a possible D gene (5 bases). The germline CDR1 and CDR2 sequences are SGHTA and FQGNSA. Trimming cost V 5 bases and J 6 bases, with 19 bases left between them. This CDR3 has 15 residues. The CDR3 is CASSPGVWGSAEAFF. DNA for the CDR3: TGTGCCAGCAGCCCCGGGGTATGGGGGTCGGCTGAAGCTTTCTTT.

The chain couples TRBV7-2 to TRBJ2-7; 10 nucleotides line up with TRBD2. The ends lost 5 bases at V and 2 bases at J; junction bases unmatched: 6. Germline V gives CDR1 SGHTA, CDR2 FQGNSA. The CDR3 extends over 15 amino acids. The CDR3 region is CASSRGLAVTYEQYF. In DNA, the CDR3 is TGTGCCAGCAGCCGCGGACTAGCGGTCACCTACGAGCAGTACTTC. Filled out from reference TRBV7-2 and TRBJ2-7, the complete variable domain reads GAGVSQSPSNKVTEKGKDVELRCDPISGHTALYWYRQSLGQGLEFLIYFQGNSAPDKSGLPSDRFSAERTGGSVSTLTIQRTQQEDSAVYLCASSRGLAVTYEQYFGPGTRLTVT.

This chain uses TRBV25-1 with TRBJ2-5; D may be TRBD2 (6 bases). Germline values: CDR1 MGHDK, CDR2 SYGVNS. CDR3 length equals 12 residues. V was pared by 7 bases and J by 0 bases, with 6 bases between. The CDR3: CASTGDQETQYF. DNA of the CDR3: TGTGCCAGCACGGGGGACCAAGAGACCCAGTACTTC.

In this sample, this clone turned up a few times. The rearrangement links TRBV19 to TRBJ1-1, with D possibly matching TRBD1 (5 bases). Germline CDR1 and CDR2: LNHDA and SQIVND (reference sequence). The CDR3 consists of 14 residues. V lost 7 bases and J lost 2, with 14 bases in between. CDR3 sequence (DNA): TGTGCCAGTAAGGGCGGGGCGTTAAACACTGAAGCTTTCTTT. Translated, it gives CASKGGALNTEAFF.

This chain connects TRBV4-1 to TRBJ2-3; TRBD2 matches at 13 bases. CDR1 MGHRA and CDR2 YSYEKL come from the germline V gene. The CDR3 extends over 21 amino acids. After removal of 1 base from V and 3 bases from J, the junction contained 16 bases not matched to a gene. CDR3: CASSQVVTSGGAGVGTDTQYF. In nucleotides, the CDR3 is TGCGCCAGCAGCCAAGTTGTTACTAGCGGGGGGGCTGGAGTTGGTACAGATACGCAGTATTTT.

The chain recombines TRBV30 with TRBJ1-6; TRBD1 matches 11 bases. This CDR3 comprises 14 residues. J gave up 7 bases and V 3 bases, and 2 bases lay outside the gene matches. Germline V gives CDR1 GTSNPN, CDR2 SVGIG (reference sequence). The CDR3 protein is CAWRRDRGNSPLHF. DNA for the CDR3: TGTGCCTGGAGAAGGGACAGGGGGAATTCACCCCTCCACTTT.

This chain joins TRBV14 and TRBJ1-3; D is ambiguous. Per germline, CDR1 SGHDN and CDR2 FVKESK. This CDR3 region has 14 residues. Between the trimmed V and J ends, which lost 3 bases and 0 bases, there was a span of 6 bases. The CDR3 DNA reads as TGTGCCAGCAGCCAGCTGTTCTCTGGAAACACCATATATTTT. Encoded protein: CASSQLFSGNTIYF.

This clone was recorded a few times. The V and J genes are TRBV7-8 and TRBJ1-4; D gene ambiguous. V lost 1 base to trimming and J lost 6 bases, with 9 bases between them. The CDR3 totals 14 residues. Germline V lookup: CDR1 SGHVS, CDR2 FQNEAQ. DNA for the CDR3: TGTGCCAGCAGCTTAGGAGGTCGCGATGAAAAACTGTTTTTT. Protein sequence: CASSLGGRDEKLFF.

The DNA of the CDR3 is TGTGCCAGCAGCCAATTCAGTTCGGGGACCGGTGGCTACACCTTC. It specifies CASSQFSSGTGGYTF. The chain uses TRBV14 and TRBJ1-2; possible D gene TRBD1, 5 bases. V lost 2 bases and J 7 bases, leaving 17 bases between the germline ends. The CDR3 loop spans 15 amino acids. CDR1 and CDR2 from the germline V gene are SGHDN and FVKESK.

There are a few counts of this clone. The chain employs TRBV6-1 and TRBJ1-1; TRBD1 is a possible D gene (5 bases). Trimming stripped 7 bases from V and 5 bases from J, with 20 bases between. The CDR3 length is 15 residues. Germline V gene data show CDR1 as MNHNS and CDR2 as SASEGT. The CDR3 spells CASTSGYRGVTEAFF. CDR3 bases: TGTGCCAGCACTTCAGGGTACCGAGGGGTAACTGAAGCTTTCTTT.